Listed here is a single T cell receptor beta chain. The target antigen is unknown. V lost 2 bases to trimming and J lost 4 bases; unmatched junction nucleotides: 2. Germline V gives CDR1 KGHSH, CDR2 LQKENI. The CDR3 has 14 amino acids. Treatment of the sample: roughly ten-day PBMC culture with coronavirus spike peptide pools or control peptides (ViraFEST assay). This entry is derived from a study of vaccination and CD4 T cells after COVID-19. Once obtained from cultured CD4+ T cells, the DNA was sequenced using the Oncomine TCR Beta short-read assay. MiXCR was run by TCRdb on the PCR reads, yielding one entry per CDR3 protein. The data show 10,000 to 15,000 distinct CDR3 sequences, around 48% seen once.

The sequence was collected from a human donor who had recovered from COVID-19. The V and J genes are TRBV18 and TRBJ1-5; 7 bases match TRBD1. Sequencing was done on a sample of CD4+ T cells from blood, cultured in vitro. The CDR3 reads CASSPGQANQPQHF. Here the CDR3 DNA reads TGTGCCAGCTCACCAGGACAGGCTAATCAGCCCCAGCATTTT.